The clone carrying this T cell receptor (beta chain) was seen repeatedly, ten times or more. Its target is not known. Time point here: newly diagnosed GD, antithyroid drugs for less than 3 months. The authors made the TCR library using RNA they extracted from PBMCs. As a group, patients came from one endocrinology department in Xi'an, China. To make TCR beta libraries, researchers used iRepertoire HTBI primers and Arm-PCR of CDR3 regions. MiXCR was run by TCRdb on the multiplex PCR reads, yielding one entry per CDR3 protein. The sample lists a few hundred thousand distinct CDR3 sequences, around 20% occurring once. This sample is part of a study of regulatory T cells in long-lasting Graves disease. Across the study: Less than 3 months of antithyroid drugs had been taken by newly diagnosed Graves' patients. Points from the study as a whole: Persistent Graves' cases showed lower TCR diversity than newly diagnosed cases.

This receptor was obtained from a female donor with Graves disease. The sample here was peripheral blood mononuclear cells (PBMCs), taken at new diagnosis, from a patient treated with antithyroid drugs.

CDR3 region: CAWSVNGRWDEQYF. The CDR3 nucleotides are TGTGCCTGGAGTGTAAACGGGAGGTGGGACGAGCAGTACTTC. This chain connects TRBV30 to TRBJ2-7; 7 nucleotides align to TRBD2. This CDR3 region has 14 residues. V trimming: 0 bases; J trimming: 5 bases; junction bases outside the gene matches: 7. Germline values: CDR1 GTSNPN, CDR2 SVGIG (reference sequence).